Each of the 18 T cell receptor beta chains below was sequenced from the same sample in a study of T cell repertoires in ileal Crohn's disease. TCRdb keeps only in-frame clones here, not all; method: immunoSEQ multiplex PCR. This sample has about 14,000 clones, with about three quarters found just once. The material sequenced was ileal tissue. These receptors came from an adult with Crohn's disease.

The CDR3 DNA reads as TGTGCCATCAGATCTACAACGGAGGTTGCAGATACGCAGTATTTT. Translation gives CAIRSTTEVADTQYF. The chain uses TRBV10-3 and TRBJ2-3, with a weak D call TRBD2 (5 bases). Germline CDR1 is ENHRY and CDR2 is SYGVKD. V lost 6 bases and J 4 bases, leaving 17 bases between the germline ends. The CDR3 has 15 amino acids.

By share of the sample, this clone is medium-sized. The chain uses TRBV11-2 and TRBJ2-3; D unclear. The length of the CDR3 is 15 residues. Germline V gene lookup returns CDR1 SGHAT and CDR2 FQNNGV. Deletions cut 0 bases from V and 1 base from J, with 8 bases between. CDR3 residues: CASSLDPQGTDTQYF. The CDR3 coding sequence is TGTGCCAGCAGCTTAGATCCCCAGGGCACAGATACGCAGTATTTT.

This clone has a single count. The chain recombines TRBV10-3 with TRBJ1-6, with D possibly TRBD1 on 5 matching bases. The V and J ends lost 8 bases and 6 bases respectively, with 8 bases between them. This CDR3 has 12 amino acids. Germline V CDR1 and CDR2: ENHRY, SYGVKD. CDR3 residues: CAIGQGNSPLHF. CDR3 nucleotides: TGTGCCATCGGCCAGGGTAATTCACCCCTCCACTTT.

V gene TRBV6-1 combines with J gene TRBJ2-7; 8 positions agree with TRBD1. The CDR3 has 15 amino acids. Germline V gives CDR1 MNHNS, CDR2 SASEGT. The V segment lost 7 bases and the J segment 3 bases; nucleotides outside the gene matches: 11. CDR3 nucleotide sequence: TGTGCCAGCATTCTAGGGACAGGTACTAGCTACGAGCAGTACTTC. This translates into CASILGTGTSYEQYF.

V gene TRBV19 combines with J gene TRBJ1-1; weak D call: TRBD1 (6 bases). The germline gives CDR1 LNHDA, CDR2 SQIVND (reference sequence). The CDR3 spans 13 residues. Trimming took off 6 bases at V and 12 bases at J, with 20 bases between the two ends. The CDR3 sequence is CASSLRSRGGTFF. CDR3 DNA: TGTGCCAGTAGCCTCAGGAGTAGGGGGGGAACTTTCTTT.

In regard to this clone: The same CDR3 is also encoded by other DNA sequences in this sample. The genes are TRBV6-1 and TRBJ1-5; 8 nucleotides agree with TRBD1. The CDR3 consists of 15 residues. Looked up from germline, CDR1 is MNHNS and CDR2 is SASEGT. The V segment lost 6 bases and the J segment 0 bases; nucleotides outside the gene matches: 4. In DNA, the CDR3 is TGTGCCAGCAGCGGACAGGGTCTTAGCAATCAGCCCCAGCATTTT. This encodes CASSGQGLSNQPQHF.

This clone was seen once. This chain connects TRBV27 to TRBJ1-6, with D tentatively TRBD1 (5 bases). V gave up 4 bases and J gave up 10 bases, with 14 bases separating them. Germline values: CDR1 MNHEY, CDR2 SMNVEV (reference sequence). The CDR3 runs to 14 residues. Written as DNA, the CDR3 is TGTGCCAGCAGTTCCAGACACGGGGGATCACCCCTCCACTTT. Protein product: CASSSRHGGSPLHF.

The chain carries TRBV5-1 and TRBJ2-2; no definite D call. The CDR3 extends over 14 amino acids. Per the germline V gene, CDR1 is SGHRS and CDR2 is YFSETQ. With 1 base removed from V and 1 base from J, the gap between germline ends came to 5 bases. The DNA of the CDR3 is TGCGCCAGCAGCTTGAACATGAACACCGGGGAGCTGTTTTTT. This gives the protein CASSLNMNTGELFF.

The chain combines TRBV5-1 with TRBJ2-5, with a possible D match to TRBD2 (5 bases). CDR3 length: 14 residues. Germline lookup yields CDR1 SGHRS and CDR2 YFSETQ. Trimming removed 0 bases at V and 4 bases at J, with 10 bases between. CDR3 sequence: CASSLVEGLETQYF. The CDR3 nucleotides are TGCGCCAGCAGCTTGGTTGAGGGTTTAGAGACCCAGTACTTC.

Within the sample, this clone is medium-sized. The chain has TRBV30 and TRBJ2-4, with unresolved D. The germline V gene has CDR1 GTSNPN and CDR2 SVGIG (reference sequence). Trimming pared 1 base from V and 0 bases from J, leaving 16 bases between. The CDR3 is 17 residues long. CDR3 in amino acids: CAWSAFTTRLAKNIQYF. Written as DNA, the CDR3 is TGTGCCTGGAGTGCCTTCACAACCAGACTAGCCAAAAACATTCAGTACTTC.

This clone was seen once. The gene calls are TRBV10-3 and TRBJ2-3; 9 bases are shared with TRBD2. Germline CDR1 reads ENHRY; CDR2 reads SYGVKD. With V trimmed by 11 bases and J by 3 bases, 12 bases remained unmatched. CDR3 length: 15 amino acids. The CDR3 loop is CASEGSGGITDTQYF. CDR3 nucleotides: TGTGCCTCCGAGGGGAGCGGGGGGATTACAGATACGCAGTATTTT.

Regarding this clone: The same CDR3 is also encoded by other DNA sequences in this sample. The chain links TRBV5-1 to TRBJ2-7; perhaps TRBD1 as D (6 bases). CDR1 is SGHRS, CDR2 YFSETQ, per germline. The CDR3 is 13 residues long. V lost 4 bases and J 2 bases, leaving 10 bases between the germline ends. The CDR3 loop reads CASSLDRAYEQYF. The CDR3 DNA reads as TGCGCCAGCAGCCTGGACAGAGCCTACGAGCAGTACTTC.

The chain uses TRBV6-1 and TRBJ1-4; D is perhaps TRBD1 (6 bases). The CDR3 covers 13 residues. Trimming cost V 6 bases and J 7 bases, with 12 bases left between them. Looked up from germline, CDR1 is MNHNS and CDR2 is SASEGT. CDR3 DNA: TGTGCCAGCAGCAGGGGCCTATCTGAAAAACTGTTTTTT. It encodes CASSRGLSEKLFF.

The V call is TRBV19, the J call TRBJ1-6; TRBD1 is a possible D gene (6 bases). In germline, CDR1 is LNHDA, CDR2 SQIVND (reference sequence). This CDR3 spans 15 amino acids. V was shortened by 4 bases and J by 7 bases, with 14 bases between the two germline ends. The CDR3 sequence: CASSTRGRGNSPLHF. In nucleotides, the CDR3 is TGTGCCAGTAGTACCCGGGGCAGGGGAAATTCACCCCTCCACTTT.

This sequence joins TRBV7-2 and TRBJ2-1; 10 bases are shared with TRBD1. The V gene end was trimmed by 5 bases and the J gene end by 8 bases; junction bases not matched to a gene: 9. Germline V CDR1 and CDR2: SGHTA, FQGNSA. The CDR3 spans 15 residues. The CDR3 DNA sequence: TGTGCCAGCAGCCGAGACAGGGGGCTCTGGGATGAGCAGTTCTTC. This sequence encodes CASSRDRGLWDEQFF. The full variable domain, rest sourced from reference TRBV7-2 and TRBJ2-1, is GAGVSQSPSNKVTEKGKDVELRCDPISGHTALYWYRQSLGQGLEFLIYFQGNSAPDKSGLPSDRFSAERTGGSVSTLTIQRTQQEDSAVYLCASSRDRGLWDEQFFGPGTRLTVL.

V gene TRBV27 combines with J gene TRBJ1-4; TRBD1 is a possible D gene (5 bases). The V gene's germline CDR1 is MNHEY and CDR2 SMNVEV (reference sequence). The CDR3 runs to 13 residues. V was cut by 5 bases and J by 8 bases, with 12 bases left in between. The DNA for the CDR3 is TGTGCCAGCAGTGGGAGGCGGGGGGAAAAACTGTTTTTT. The encoded protein is CASSGRRGEKLFF.

This chain joins TRBV5-1 and TRBJ2-1; D call uncertain. V lost 3 bases and J 8 bases, leaving 18 bases between the germline ends. Germline CDR1 is SGHRS and CDR2 is YFSETQ. This CDR3 spans 15 amino acids. The CDR3: CASSSKVGSVDEQFF. DNA of the CDR3: TGCGCCAGCAGCTCGAAGGTGGGCAGTGTCGATGAGCAGTTCTTC.

The chain joins TRBV4-1 to TRBJ2-7; 7 nucleotides match TRBD1. V shed 4 bases and J 1 base; nucleotides not matched to a gene: 4. Looked up from germline, CDR1 is MGHRA and CDR2 is YSYEKL. The CDR3 totals 14 residues. The DNA for the CDR3 is TGCGCCAGCAGCCTCCCGGGACAGTCCTACGAGCAGTACTTC. Protein sequence: CASSLPGQSYEQYF.